This TCR beta chain is from a study of T cell responses to AZD1222 COVID-19 vaccine. Broader study findings: The donors showed a predominance of white British ancestry and of females, with possible underestimation of clonal diversity.

Clones were sequenced by immunoSEQ multiplex PCR, and TCRdb holds only the in-frame ones, with some missing. The sample gives 110,000 to 150,000 clones, approximately 94% of which show up once; roughly 9% is in the top ten. As concerns this clone: Antigen unknown.

Germline V gene sequence: CDR1 MNHEY, CDR2 SVGAGI. The length of the CDR3 is 14 residues. Trimming removed 2 bases from V and 0 bases from J, with 7 bases in between. The TCR comes from an adult in good health. The chain uses TRBV6-5 and TRBJ1-2; a possible D gene is TRBD1 (5 bases). This material consisted of peripheral blood, taken on day 0 of AZD1222 vaccination. The CDR3 protein is CASSYQGPNYGYTF. The CDR3, as DNA: TGTGCCAGCAGTTACCAGGGACCTAACTATGGCTACACCTTC.